This is a list of T cell receptor beta chains from one sample in a study of control samples from healthy donors and cancer patients. Assay: immunoSEQ multiplex PCR; the TCRdb copy retains only in-frame clones and omits some. This repertoire shows some 250,000 clones, almost 85% found once; its top ten account for less than 15%. The sequenced sample was PBMCs. These receptors all stem from a woman aged 55 to 70 with lung cancer. Both conserved end residues are part of each CDR3. A D gene is named only where the DNA matches it firmly. Clone size, where shown, is once, few, many, or a class for clones that have expanded.

>NA|TRBV18|NA|TRBJ1-2
CASSPSRDRGYTF
TGTGCCAGCAGCCCCAGCCGGGACCGAGGCTACACCTTC
>NA|TRBV18|NA|TRBJ2-5
CASSPESMGAKAETQYF
TGTGCCAGCTCACCAGAATCTATGGGGGCGAAAGCAGAGACCCAGTACTTC
>TRBD1|TRBV10-3|NA|TRBJ1-4
CAISSDRDEKLFF
TGTGCCATCAGTTCGGACAGGGATGAAAAACTGTTTTTT
>TRBD1|TRBV3-1/TRBV3-2|NA|TRBJ1-4
CASSQEMYRGPGNEKLFF
TGTGCCAGCAGCCAAGAAATGTACAGGGGTCCGGGGAATGAAAAACTGTTTTTT
>TRBD1|TRBV6-5|NA|TRBJ2-7
CASSSGTGYEQYF
TGTGCCAGCAGTTCCGGGACAGGCTACGAGCAGTACTTC
>NA|TRBV5-4|few|TRBJ1-2
CASTAGTSNYGYTF
TGTGCCAGCACCGCCGGGACCTCTAACTATGGCTACACCTTC
>NA|TRBV7-9|NA|TRBJ1-5
CASSLEGGLSNQPQHF
TGTGCCAGCAGCTTAGAGGGCGGGCTTAGCAATCAGCCCCAGCATTTT
>TRBD1|TRBV11-2|NA|TRBJ1-1
CASSPGGRTEAFF
TGTGCCAGCAGCCCAGGGGGCCGGACTGAAGCTTTCTTT
>NA|TRBV12-3/TRBV12-4|NA|TRBJ2-1
CASSFARENEQFF
TGTGCCAGCAGTTTTGCCAGGGAGAATGAGCAGTTCTTC
>TRBD1|TRBV2|NA|TRBJ2-2
CASSGQGAVNTGELFF
TGTGCCAGCAGTGGTCAGGGGGCGGTTAACACCGGGGAGCTGTTTTTT
>NA|TRBV11-2|NA|TRBJ2-2
CASSLDLLRTGELFF
TGTGCCAGCAGCTTAGATTTGTTGAGAACCGGGGAGCTGTTTTTT
>TRBD2|TRBV3-1/TRBV3-2|NA|TRBJ2-5
CASSQNPPWAGVETQYF
TGTGCCAGCAGCCAAAATCCCCCGTGGGCGGGAGTGGAGACCCAGTACTTC
>NA|TRBV5-1|NA|TRBJ2-5
CASSLAAETQYF
TGCGCCAGCAGCTTGGCAGCAGAGACCCAGTACTTC
>TRBD1|TRBV5-1|NA|TRBJ2-5
CASGTGMLRETQYF
TGCGCCAGCGGGACAGGGATGTTGCGAGAGACCCAGTACTTC
>NA|TRBV7-3|NA|TRBJ2-5
CASSPTTGQETQYF
TGTGCCAGCAGCCCGACGACAGGCCAAGAGACCCAGTACTTC
>NA|TRBV19|NA|TRBJ1-4
CASNPGDNEKLFF
TGTGCCAGTAATCCGGGAGACAATGAAAAACTGTTTTTT
>TRBD2|TRBV13|NA|TRBJ2-1
CASRNPREASYNEQFF
TGTGCCAGCAGGAACCCACGGGAGGCCTCCTACAATGAGCAGTTCTTC
>NA|TRBV13|NA|TRBJ2-5
CASSRVQETQYF
TGTGCCAGCAGCAGGGTCCAAGAGACCCAGTACTTC
>NA|TRBV10-1|NA|TRBJ1-3
CASAGYPNLRNTIYF
TGCGCCAGCGCGGGCTATCCAAACCTACGAAACACCATATATTTT
>NA|TRBV7-2|NA|TRBJ1-1
CASSNTGFTEAFF
TGTGCCAGCAGTAATACAGGGTTCACTGAAGCTTTCTTT
>NA|TRBV19|NA|TRBJ1-6
CAAQGQANSPLHF
TGTGCTGCCCAAGGGCAGGCGAATTCACCCCTCCACTTT
>NA|TRBV2|NA|TRBJ1-2
CASSEREATNYGYTF
TGTGCCAGCAGTGAGAGGGAGGCTACTAACTATGGCTACACCTTC
>NA|TRBV5-1|once|TRBJ2-3
CASSEDRFHTDTQYF
TGCGCCAGCAGCGAGGACAGATTCCACACAGATACGCAGTATTTT
>TRBD1|TRBV5-5|NA|TRBJ1-4
CASSRRQGEKLFF
TGTGCCAGCAGCAGACGACAGGGGGAAAAACTGTTTTTT
>NA|TRBV19|NA|TRBJ1-1
CASSTGLAEAFF
TGTGCCAGTAGCACAGGGCTTGCTGAAGCTTTCTTT
>NA|TRBV21-1|NA|TRBJ2-2
CASSIGRNNTGELFF
TGTGCCAGCAGCATAGGCAGAAATAACACCGGGGAGCTGTTTTTT
>NA|TRBV5-1|few|TRBJ2-7
CASKTQQGAYEQYF
TGCGCCAGCAAAACTCAACAGGGAGCCTACGAGCAGTACTTC
>TRBD1|TRBV27|few|TRBJ2-7
CASSSKGGGQGVHYEQYF
TGTGCCAGCAGTTCCAAGGGGGGAGGACAGGGCGTCCACTACGAGCAGTACTTC
>NA|TRBV5-1|many|TRBJ2-6
CASSPGQEAGANVLTF
TGCGCCAGCAGCCCGGGACAAGAGGCTGGGGCCAACGTCCTGACTTTC
>NA|TRBV12-3/TRBV12-4|NA|TRBJ1-1
CASSYGQNTEAFF
TGTGCCAGCAGTTACGGACAGAACACTGAAGCTTTCTTT
>NA|TRBV7-2|few|TRBJ2-7
CASSLIGLRGEQYF
TGTGCCAGCAGCTTGATCGGACTCCGGGGTGAGCAGTACTTC
>NA|TRBV7-2|NA|TRBJ1-5
CASSLKSGAQPQHF
TGTGCCAGCAGCTTAAAGTCCGGGGCCCAGCCCCAGCATTTT
>NA|TRBV5-1|NA|TRBJ1-2
CASSLDGEVGYGYTF
TGCGCCAGCAGCTTGGATGGGGAAGTCGGTTATGGCTACACCTTC
>TRBD2|TRBV29-1|NA|TRBJ2-1
CSVGLLAGAANEQFF
TGCAGCGTGGGGTTACTAGCGGGAGCCGCCAATGAGCAGTTCTTC
>TRBD1|TRBV30|NA|TRBJ2-1
CAWIPKWTGDNEQFF
TGTGCCTGGATCCCCAAGTGGACAGGGGACAATGAGCAGTTCTTC
>NA|TRBV9|NA|TRBJ1-1
CASSVGAATMHTEAFF
TGTGCCAGCAGCGTAGGGGCGGCCACAATGCACACTGAAGCTTTCTTT
>TRBD1|TRBV7-2|NA|TRBJ2-3
CASSPRTGKDTQYF
TGTGCCAGCAGCCCCCGGACAGGGAAAGATACGCAGTATTTT